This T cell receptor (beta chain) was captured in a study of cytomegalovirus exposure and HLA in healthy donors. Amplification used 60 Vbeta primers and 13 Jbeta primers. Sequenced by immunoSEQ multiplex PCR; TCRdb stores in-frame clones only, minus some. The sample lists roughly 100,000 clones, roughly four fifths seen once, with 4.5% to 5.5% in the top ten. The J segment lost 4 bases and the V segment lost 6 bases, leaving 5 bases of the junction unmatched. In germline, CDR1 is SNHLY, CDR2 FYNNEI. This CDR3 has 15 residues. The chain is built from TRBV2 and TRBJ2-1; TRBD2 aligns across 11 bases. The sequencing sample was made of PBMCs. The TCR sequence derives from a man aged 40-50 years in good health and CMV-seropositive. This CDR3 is CASSPTSGNYNEQFF. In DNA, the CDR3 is TGTGCCAGCAGCCCGACTAGCGGGAATTACAATGAGCAGTTCTTC.